This T cell receptor (beta chain) was retrieved from a study of T cell repertoires in cytomegalovirus infection. Points from the study as a whole: People with CMV and the relevant HLA were identified by cumulative public TCR beta family frequency. Dominating the ex vivo response were HLA-C-restricted CMV-specific TCR beta clonotypes.

Turning to this clonotype: The antigen remains undetermined.

TCRdb itself ran the reads through MiXCR, one entry per CDR3 protein. The sample records fewer than 200,000 distinct CDR3 sequences, approximately 15% being singletons. J was trimmed by 4 bases and V by 4 bases; bases with no gene match: 7. The CDR3 has 15 amino acids. The germline gives CDR1 MGHRA, CDR2 YSYEKL. The origin of this receptor is a human donor in good health (CMV status not recorded). Some clones in this sample may be carry-over from other donors' samples. The sample consisted of PBMCs. This chain uses TRBV4-1 with TRBJ1-2, with 9 bases identical to TRBD1. The CDR3 sequence: CASSPEQGAFYGYTF. In DNA, the CDR3 is TGCGCCAGCAGCCCGGAACAGGGGGCTTTCTATGGCTACACCTTC.